Included here is one T cell receptor beta chain sequence, with context. The antigen is unknown. Via MiXCR, TCRdb re-called the 5' RACE reads, giving one row per CDR3 protein. Among almost 250,000 distinct CDR3 sequences, 32% were seen once, and the ten largest hold approximately 4.4%. The entry originates in a study of CD8 T cells in ankylosing spondylitis. Regarding the study as a whole: Disease-linked clones had a CD8+ phenotype and relatively low frequency in peripheral blood. One TCR beta motif, made up of 7 or 8 highly homologous variants, appeared characteristic of ankylosing spondylitis blood.

The clonotype was recovered from a male donor with ankylosing spondylitis or in good health (not recorded which). The specimen was blood, either unsorted or a sorted T cell fraction (not recorded which).

The CDR3 bases are TGCGCCAGCAGCTTGGGGCGTCTAGCGGTCGGCAATGAGCAGTTCTTC. This sequence encodes CASSLGRLAVGNEQFF. The chain is built from TRBV5-1 and TRBJ2-1; 7 bases map to TRBD2. Germline assignment: CDR1 SGHRS and CDR2 YFSETQ. V shed 0 bases, J shed 6 bases, and the junction held 9 bases outside the gene matches. The CDR3 contains 16 residues.